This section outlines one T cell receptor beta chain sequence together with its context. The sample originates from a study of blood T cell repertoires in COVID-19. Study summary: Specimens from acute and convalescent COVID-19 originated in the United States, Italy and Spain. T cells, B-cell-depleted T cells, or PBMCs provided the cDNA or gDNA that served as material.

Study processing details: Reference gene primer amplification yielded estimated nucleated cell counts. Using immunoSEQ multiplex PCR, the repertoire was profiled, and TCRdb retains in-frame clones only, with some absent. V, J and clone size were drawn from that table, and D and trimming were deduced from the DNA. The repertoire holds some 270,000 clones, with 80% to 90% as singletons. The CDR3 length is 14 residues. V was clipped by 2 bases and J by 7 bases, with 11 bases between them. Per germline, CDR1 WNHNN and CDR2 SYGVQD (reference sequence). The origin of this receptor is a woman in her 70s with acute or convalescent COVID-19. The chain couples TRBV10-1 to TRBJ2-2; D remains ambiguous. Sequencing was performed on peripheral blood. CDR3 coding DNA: TGCGCCAGCAGTGAGGCTGCGGTTTTCGGGGAGCTGTTTTTT. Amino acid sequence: CASSEAAVFGELFF.